This T cell receptor (beta chain) was sequenced for a study of T-cell memory formation after mild COVID-19. Study as a whole: TCR clustering was largely donor specific. Findings and caveats of the study: That cross-reactive memory joined was suggested by some responding clones appearing in pre-infection memory.

Germline V gives CDR1 LGHNA, CDR2 YSLEER. The CDR3 has 13 residues. The germline V and J ends were trimmed by 0 bases and 9 bases, with 9 bases remaining between them. TCRdb fed the 5' RACE reads into MiXCR, producing one record per CDR3 protein. Found here are around 310,000 distinct CDR3 sequences, around a fifth of them singletons; the top ten hold around 20%. This clonotype was picked up a small number of times. As yet, its antigen is unknown. The source is a man younger than 30 who had mild COVID-19 (a few samples of this study predate the infection). Cell type and time point are not known. This chain links TRBV4-3 with TRBJ2-1; no reliable D call. Sequencing was performed on PBMCs or a T cell subset sorted from them (not recorded which). The CDR3 spells CASSQEVGAEQFF. The CDR3 nucleotides are TGCGCCAGCAGCCAAGAAGTAGGAGCTGAGCAGTTCTTC.